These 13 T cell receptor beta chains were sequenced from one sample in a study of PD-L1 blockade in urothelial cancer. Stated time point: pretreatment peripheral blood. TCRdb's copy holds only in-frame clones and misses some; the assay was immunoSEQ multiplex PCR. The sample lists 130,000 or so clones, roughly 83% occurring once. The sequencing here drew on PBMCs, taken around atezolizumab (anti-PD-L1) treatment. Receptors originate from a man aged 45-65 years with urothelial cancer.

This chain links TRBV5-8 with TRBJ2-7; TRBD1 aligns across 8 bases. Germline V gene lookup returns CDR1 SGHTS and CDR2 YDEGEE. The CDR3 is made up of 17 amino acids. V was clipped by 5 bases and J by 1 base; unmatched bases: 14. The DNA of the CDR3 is TGTGCCAGCAGAATCAATCAGGGGGCTCATCGGTCCTACGAGCAGTACTTC. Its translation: CASRINQGAHRSYEQYF.

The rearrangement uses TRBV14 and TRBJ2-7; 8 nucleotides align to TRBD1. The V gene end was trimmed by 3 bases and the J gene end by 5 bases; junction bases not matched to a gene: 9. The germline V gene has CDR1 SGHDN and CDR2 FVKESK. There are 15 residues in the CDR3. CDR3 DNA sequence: TGTGCCAGCAGCCAGCGAGACAGGGGTTACGACGAGCAGTACTTC. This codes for CASSQRDRGYDEQYF.

CDR3 in DNA: TGTGCCAGTAGTAAACAAGCGGGAGGGAGGTTCGAGCAGTACTTC. The encoded protein is CASSKQAGGRFEQYF. The chain couples TRBV19 to TRBJ2-7, with 10 positions matching TRBD2. Trimming removed 4 bases from V and 6 bases from J; junction bases left unmatched: 9. This CDR3 comprises 15 residues. From germline, CDR1 is LNHDA and CDR2 SQIVND (reference sequence).

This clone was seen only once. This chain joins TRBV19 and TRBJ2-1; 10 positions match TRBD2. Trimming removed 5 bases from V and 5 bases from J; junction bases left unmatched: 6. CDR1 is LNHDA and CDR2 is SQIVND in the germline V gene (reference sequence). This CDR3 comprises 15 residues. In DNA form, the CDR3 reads TGTGCCAGTAGTTCTAGGACTAGCGGAAACAATGAGCAGTTCTTC. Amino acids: CASSSRTSGNNEQFF. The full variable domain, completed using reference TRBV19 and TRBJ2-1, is DGGITQSPKYLFRKEGQNVTLSCEQNLNHDAMYWYRQDPGQGLRLIYYSQIVNDFQKGDIAEGYSVSREKKESFPLTVTSAQKNPTAFYLCASSSRTSGNNEQFFGPGTRLTVL.

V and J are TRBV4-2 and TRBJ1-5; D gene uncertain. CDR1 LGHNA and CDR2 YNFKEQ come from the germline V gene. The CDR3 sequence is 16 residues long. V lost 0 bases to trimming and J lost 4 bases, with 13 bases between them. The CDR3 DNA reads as TGTGCCAGCAGCCAAGATCCCCAAGGAGGAAATCAGCCCCAGCATTTT. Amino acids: CASSQDPQGGNQPQHF.

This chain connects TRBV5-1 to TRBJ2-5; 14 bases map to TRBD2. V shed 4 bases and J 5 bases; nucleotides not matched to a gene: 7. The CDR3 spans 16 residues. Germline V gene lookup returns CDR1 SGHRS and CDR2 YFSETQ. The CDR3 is CASSTTGLAGVETQYF. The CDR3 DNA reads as TGCGCCAGCAGCACAACGGGACTAGCGGGAGTTGAGACCCAGTACTTC. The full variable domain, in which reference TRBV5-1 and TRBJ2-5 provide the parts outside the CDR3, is KAGVTQTPRYLIKTRGQQVTLSCSPISGHRSVSWYQQTPGQGLQFLFEYFSETQRNKGNFPGRFSGRQFSNSRSEMNVSTLELGDSALYLCASSTTGLAGVETQYFGPGTRLLVL.

DNA of the CDR3: TGCGCCAGCAGAGTCCTAGCGGGAGGGTACAATGAGCAGTTCTTC. Translating gives CASRVLAGGYNEQFF. This sequence joins TRBV5-1 and TRBJ2-1; TRBD2 aligns across 12 bases. From germline, CDR1 is SGHRS and CDR2 YFSETQ. CDR3 length equals 15 residues. The V and J ends lost 5 bases and 4 bases, in that order; junction bases with no gene match: 4. The full variable domain, completed using reference TRBV5-1 and TRBJ2-1, is KAGVTQTPRYLIKTRGQQVTLSCSPISGHRSVSWYQQTPGQGLQFLFEYFSETQRNKGNFPGRFSGRQFSNSRSEMNVSTLELGDSALYLCASRVLAGGYNEQFFGPGTRLTVL.

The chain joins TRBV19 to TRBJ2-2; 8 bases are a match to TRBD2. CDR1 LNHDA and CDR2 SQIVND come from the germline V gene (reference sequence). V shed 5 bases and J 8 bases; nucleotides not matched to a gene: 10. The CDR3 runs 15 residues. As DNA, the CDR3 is TGTGCCAGTAGTTATTCACCAGCGGGAGTGGGGGAGCTGTTTTTT. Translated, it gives CASSYSPAGVGELFF. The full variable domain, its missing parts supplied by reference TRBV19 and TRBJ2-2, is DGGITQSPKYLFRKEGQNVTLSCEQNLNHDAMYWYRQDPGQGLRLIYYSQIVNDFQKGDIAEGYSVSREKKESFPLTVTSAQKNPTAFYLCASSYSPAGVGELFFGEGSRLTVL.

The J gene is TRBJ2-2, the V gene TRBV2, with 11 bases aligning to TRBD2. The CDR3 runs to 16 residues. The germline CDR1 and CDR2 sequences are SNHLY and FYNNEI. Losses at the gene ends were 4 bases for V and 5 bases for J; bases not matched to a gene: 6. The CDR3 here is CASSVHGTSGTGELFF. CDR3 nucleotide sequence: TGTGCCAGCAGTGTTCATGGGACTAGCGGAACCGGGGAGCTGTTTTTT.

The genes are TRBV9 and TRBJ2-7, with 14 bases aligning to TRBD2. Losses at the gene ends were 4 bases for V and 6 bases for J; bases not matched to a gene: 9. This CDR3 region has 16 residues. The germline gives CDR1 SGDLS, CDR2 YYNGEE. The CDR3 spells CASSPHPTSGRGEQYF. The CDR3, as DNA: TGTGCCAGCAGCCCTCATCCGACTAGCGGGAGGGGCGAGCAGTACTTC. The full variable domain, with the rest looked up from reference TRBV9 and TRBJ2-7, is DSGVTQTPKHLITATGQRVTLRCSPRSGDLSVYWYQQSLDQGLQFLIQYYNGEERAKGNILERFSAQQFPDLHSELNLSSLELGDSALYFCASSPHPTSGRGEQYFGPGTRLTVT.

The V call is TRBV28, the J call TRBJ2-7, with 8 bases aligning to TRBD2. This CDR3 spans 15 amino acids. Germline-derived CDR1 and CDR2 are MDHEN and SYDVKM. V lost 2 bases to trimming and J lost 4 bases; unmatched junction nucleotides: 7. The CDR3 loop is CASSLVSGSLYEQYF. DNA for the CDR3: TGTGCCAGCAGTTTAGTGAGCGGGAGTCTGTACGAGCAGTACTTC.

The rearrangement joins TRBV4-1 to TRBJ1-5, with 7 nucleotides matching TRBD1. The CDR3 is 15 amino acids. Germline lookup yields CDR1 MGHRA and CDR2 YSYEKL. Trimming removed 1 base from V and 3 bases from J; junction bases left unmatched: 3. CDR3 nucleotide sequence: TGCGCCAGCAGCCAAGGACAGGGAATCAATCAGCCCCAGCATTTT. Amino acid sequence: CASSQGQGINQPQHF.

CDR3 residues: CASTPWAHQGDTEAFF. The CDR3 DNA reads as TGCGCCAGCACCCCTTGGGCCCATCAGGGGGACACTGAAGCTTTCTTT. The V gene is TRBV10-2, the J gene TRBJ1-1; the match to TRBD1 covers 7 bases. Losses at the gene ends were 7 bases for V and 3 bases for J; bases not matched to a gene: 14. Germline V gene data show CDR1 as WSHSY and CDR2 as SAAADI. This CDR3 is 16 amino acids long.